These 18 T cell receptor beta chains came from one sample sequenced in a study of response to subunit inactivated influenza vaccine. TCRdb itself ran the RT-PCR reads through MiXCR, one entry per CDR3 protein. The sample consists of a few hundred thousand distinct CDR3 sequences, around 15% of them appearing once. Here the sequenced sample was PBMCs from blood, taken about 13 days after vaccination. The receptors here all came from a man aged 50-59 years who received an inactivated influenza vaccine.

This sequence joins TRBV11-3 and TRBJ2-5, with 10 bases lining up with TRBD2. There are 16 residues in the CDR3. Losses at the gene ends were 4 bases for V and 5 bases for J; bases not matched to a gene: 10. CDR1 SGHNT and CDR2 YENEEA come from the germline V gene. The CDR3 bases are TGTGCCAGCAGCTCCAACAGCGGGGGGGCTTTGGAGACCCAGTACTTC. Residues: CASSSNSGGALETQYF.

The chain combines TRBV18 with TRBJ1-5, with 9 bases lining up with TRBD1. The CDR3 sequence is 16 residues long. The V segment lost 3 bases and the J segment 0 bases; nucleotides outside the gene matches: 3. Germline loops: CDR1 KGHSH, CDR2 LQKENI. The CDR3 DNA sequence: TGTGCCAGCTCACCCGGACAGGGGAATAGCAATCAGCCCCAGCATTTT. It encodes CASSPGQGNSNQPQHF.

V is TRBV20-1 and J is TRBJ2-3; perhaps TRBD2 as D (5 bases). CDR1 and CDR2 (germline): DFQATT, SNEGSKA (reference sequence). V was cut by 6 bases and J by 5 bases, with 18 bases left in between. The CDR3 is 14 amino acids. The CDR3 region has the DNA TGCAGTGCAAGCACTAGTGGTGTGGGAGATACGCAGTATTTT. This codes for CSASTSGVGDTQYF.

The DNA for the CDR3 is TGCGCCAGCAGCCCCGACAGGAGAGGGGCCAACGTCCTGACTTTC. It codes for CASSPDRRGANVLTF. The chain carries TRBV5-1 and TRBJ2-6; weak D call: TRBD1 (6 bases). The CDR3 sequence is 15 residues long. V was pared by 4 bases and J by 4 bases, with 12 bases between. Germline loops: CDR1 SGHRS, CDR2 YFSETQ.

The CDR3 sequence is CSARDPGPNYGYTF. CDR3 coding DNA: TGCAGTGCTAGAGATCCTGGGCCTAACTATGGCTACACCTTC. The V gene is TRBV20-1, the J gene TRBJ1-2; D not resolved. There are 14 residues in the CDR3. Germline CDR1 DFQATT, CDR2 SNEGSKA (reference sequence). Trimming removed 0 bases at V and 0 bases at J, with 8 bases between.

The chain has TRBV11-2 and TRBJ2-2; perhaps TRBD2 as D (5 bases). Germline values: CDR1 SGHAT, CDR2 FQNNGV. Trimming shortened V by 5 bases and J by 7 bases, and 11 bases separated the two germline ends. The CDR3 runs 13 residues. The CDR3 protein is CASSTYGVGELFF. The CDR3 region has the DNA TGTGCCAGCAGCACATACGGGGTCGGGGAGCTGTTTTTT.

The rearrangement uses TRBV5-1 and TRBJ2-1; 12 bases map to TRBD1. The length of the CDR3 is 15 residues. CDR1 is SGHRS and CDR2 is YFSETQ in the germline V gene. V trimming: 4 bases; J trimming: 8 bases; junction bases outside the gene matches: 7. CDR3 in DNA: TGCGCCAGCAGCCCCCGGGACAGGGGGCTTGATGAGCAGTTCTTC. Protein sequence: CASSPRDRGLDEQFF.

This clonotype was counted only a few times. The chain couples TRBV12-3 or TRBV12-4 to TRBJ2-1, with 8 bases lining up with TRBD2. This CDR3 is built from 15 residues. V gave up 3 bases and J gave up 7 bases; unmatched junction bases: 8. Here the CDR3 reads CASSFPSGSKNEQFF. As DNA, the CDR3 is TGTGCCAGCAGTTTTCCCAGCGGGAGTAAAAATGAGCAGTTCTTC.

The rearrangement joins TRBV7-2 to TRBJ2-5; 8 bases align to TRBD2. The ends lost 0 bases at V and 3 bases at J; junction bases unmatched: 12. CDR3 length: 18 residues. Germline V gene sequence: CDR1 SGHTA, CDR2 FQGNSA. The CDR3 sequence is CASSLASREGSWKETQYF. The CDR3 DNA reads TGTGCCAGCAGCTTAGCTTCTCGGGAGGGCAGTTGGAAAGAGACCCAGTACTTC.

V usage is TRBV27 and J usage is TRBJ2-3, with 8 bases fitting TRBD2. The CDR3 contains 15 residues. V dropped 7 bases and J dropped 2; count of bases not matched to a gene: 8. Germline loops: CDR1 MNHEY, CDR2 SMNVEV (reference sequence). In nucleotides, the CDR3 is TGTGCCAGCAAGTCGCGGGGGGCTGTCACAGATACGCAGTATTTT. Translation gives CASKSRGAVTDTQYF.

The CDR3 here is CASSLLQGAIYEQYF. CDR3 nucleotides: TGTGCCAGCAGCCTATTACAGGGGGCAATCTACGAGCAGTACTTC. The chain couples TRBV14 to TRBJ2-7; 9 bases line up with TRBD1. CDR3 length: 15 residues. Trimming removed 4 bases from V and 3 bases from J; junction bases left unmatched: 7. Per the germline V gene, CDR1 is SGHDN and CDR2 is FVKESK.

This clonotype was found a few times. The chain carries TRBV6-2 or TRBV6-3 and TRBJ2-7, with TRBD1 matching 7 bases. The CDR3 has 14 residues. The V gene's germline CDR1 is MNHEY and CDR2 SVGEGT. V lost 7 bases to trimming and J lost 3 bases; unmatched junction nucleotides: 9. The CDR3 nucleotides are TGTGCCAGCAACTATCAGGGGGAAAACTACGAGCAGTACTTC. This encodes CASNYQGENYEQYF.

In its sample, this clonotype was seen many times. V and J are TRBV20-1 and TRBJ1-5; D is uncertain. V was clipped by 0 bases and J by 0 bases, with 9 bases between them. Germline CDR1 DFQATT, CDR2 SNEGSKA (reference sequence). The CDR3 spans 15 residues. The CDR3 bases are TGCAGTGCTAGAGATATGAGCCATAGCAATCAGCCCCAGCATTTT. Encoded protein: CSARDMSHSNQPQHF.

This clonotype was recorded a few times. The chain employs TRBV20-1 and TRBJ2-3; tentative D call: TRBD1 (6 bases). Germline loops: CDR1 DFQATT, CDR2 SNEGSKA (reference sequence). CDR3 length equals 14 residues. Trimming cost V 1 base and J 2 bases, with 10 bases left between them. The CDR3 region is CSARAGHLTDTQYF. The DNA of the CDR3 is TGCAGTGCTAGAGCGGGACACCTCACAGATACGCAGTATTTT.

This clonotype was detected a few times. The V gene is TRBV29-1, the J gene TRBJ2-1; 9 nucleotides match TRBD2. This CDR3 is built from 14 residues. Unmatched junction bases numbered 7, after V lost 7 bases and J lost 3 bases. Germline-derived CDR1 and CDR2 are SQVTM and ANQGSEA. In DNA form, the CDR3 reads TGCAGCGCCCGACTAGCGGAGAACTACAATGAGCAGTTCTTC. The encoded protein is CSARLAENYNEQFF.

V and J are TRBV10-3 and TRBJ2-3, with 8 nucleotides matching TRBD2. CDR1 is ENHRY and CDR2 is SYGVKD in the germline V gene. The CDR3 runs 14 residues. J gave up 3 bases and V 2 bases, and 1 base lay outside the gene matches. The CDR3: CAISERGGTDTQYF. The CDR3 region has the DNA TGTGCCATCAGTGAGCGGGGGGGAACAGATACGCAGTATTTT.

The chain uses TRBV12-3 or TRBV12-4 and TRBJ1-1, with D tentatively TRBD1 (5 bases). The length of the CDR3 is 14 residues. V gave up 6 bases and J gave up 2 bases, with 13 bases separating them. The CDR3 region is CASRTDISNTEAFF. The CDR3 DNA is TGTGCCAGCAGAACGGACATATCCAACACTGAAGCTTTCTTT.

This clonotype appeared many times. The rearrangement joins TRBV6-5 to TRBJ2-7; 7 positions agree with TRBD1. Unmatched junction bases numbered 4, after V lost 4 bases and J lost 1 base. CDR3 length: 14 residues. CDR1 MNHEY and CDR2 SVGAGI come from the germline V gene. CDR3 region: CASSSDRVSYEQYF. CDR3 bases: TGTGCCAGCAGTTCCGACAGGGTTTCCTACGAGCAGTACTTC.